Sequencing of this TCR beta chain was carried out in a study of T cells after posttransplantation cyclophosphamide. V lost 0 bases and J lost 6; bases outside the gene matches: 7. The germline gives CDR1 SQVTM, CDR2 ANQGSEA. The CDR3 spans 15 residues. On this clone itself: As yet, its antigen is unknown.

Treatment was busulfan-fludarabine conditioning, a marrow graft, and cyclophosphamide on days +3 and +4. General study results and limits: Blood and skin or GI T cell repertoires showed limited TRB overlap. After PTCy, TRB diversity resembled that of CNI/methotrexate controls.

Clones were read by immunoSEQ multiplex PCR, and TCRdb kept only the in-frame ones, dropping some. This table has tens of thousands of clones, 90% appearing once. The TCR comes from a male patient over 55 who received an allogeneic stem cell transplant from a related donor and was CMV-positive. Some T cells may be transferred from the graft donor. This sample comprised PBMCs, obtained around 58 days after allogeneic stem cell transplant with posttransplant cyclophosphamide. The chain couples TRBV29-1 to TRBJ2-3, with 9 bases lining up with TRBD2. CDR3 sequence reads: CSVEDPRGGSDTQYF. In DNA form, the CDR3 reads TGCAGCGTTGAAGATCCGCGGGGGGGCAGCGATACGCAGTATTTT.